Reported below is one T cell receptor beta chain. These data are taken from a study of blood T cell repertoires in COVID-19. Study-wide background: The analysed material was cDNA or gDNA that came from T cells, B-cell-depleted T cells, or PBMCs.

Measured with immunoSEQ multiplex PCR; TCRdb has only the in-frame clones, and not every one. The sample carries about 140,000 clones, 80% to 85% recorded once. The source of this sequence is a woman aged 55-70 years with acute or convalescent COVID-19. The sequenced sample consisted of peripheral blood.

The CDR3 is CASSLVEYTEAFF. CDR3 bases: TGTGCCAGCAGCTTAGTGGAGTACACTGAAGCTTTCTTT. This chain connects TRBV7-2 to TRBJ1-1, with D unresolved. Germline V lookup: CDR1 SGHTA, CDR2 FQGNSA. The V gene lost 1 base and the J gene lost 3 bases, with 6 bases spanning the gap. This CDR3 is built from 13 residues.